These T cell receptor beta chains were read from a single sample in a study of technical replicates of blood from a handful of donors. Data came from immunoSEQ multiplex PCR; TCRdb stores just in-frame clones and leaves some out. The top ten clones hold roughly 12% of a sample with 14,000 or so clones, around 83% of them seen once. The sample consisted of PBMCs. The receptors derive from a human donor in good health. Both conserved end residues are part of each CDR3. Fields, in order: clone size, D gene, V gene, J gene, CDR3 DNA, CDR3 protein. A D gene is named only where the DNA matches it firmly. Some rows have no size entry. The others give once, few or many, or a class for an expanded clone.

clone size: NA; D gene: TRBD2; V gene: TRBV10-3; J gene: TRBJ2-1; CDR3 DNA: TGTGCCATCAGTGACCCTAGCGGGAGTATAAATGAGCAGTTCTTC; CDR3 protein: CAISDPSGSINEQFF
clone size: NA; D gene: NA; V gene: TRBV5-1; J gene: TRBJ1-2; CDR3 DNA: TGCGCCAGCAGCTTGATCGACAGCTCTAACTATGGCTACACCTTC; CDR3 protein: CASSLIDSSNYGYTF
clone size: NA; D gene: TRBD2; V gene: TRBV28; J gene: TRBJ2-1; CDR3 DNA: TGTGCCAGCAGTCCTCCGGGACTAGCGGGAGTACATGAGCAGTTCTTC; CDR3 protein: CASSPPGLAGVHEQFF
clone size: NA; D gene: NA; V gene: TRBV9; J gene: TRBJ2-7; CDR3 DNA: TGTGCCAGCAGCCCAGGGGGGTCTGTCCCCTACGAGCAGTACTTC; CDR3 protein: CASSPGGSVPYEQYF
clone size: NA; D gene: NA; V gene: TRBV30; J gene: TRBJ2-1; CDR3 DNA: TGTGCCTGGTCCCTACTGTCGGGGTCTGGCATTGCGCAGTTCTTC; CDR3 protein: CAWSLLSGSGIAQFF
clone size: NA; D gene: TRBD2; V gene: TRBV6-1; J gene: TRBJ2-5; CDR3 DNA: TGTGCCAGCACTCCCAGCGGGAGTGAGACCCAGTACTTC; CDR3 protein: CASTPSGSETQYF
clone size: NA; D gene: NA; V gene: TRBV9; J gene: TRBJ1-2; CDR3 DNA: TGTGCCAGCAGCGTAGGAGCGGGGTTTAACTATGGCTACACCTTC; CDR3 protein: CASSVGAGFNYGYTF
clone size: NA; D gene: NA; V gene: TRBV9; J gene: TRBJ2-1; CDR3 DNA: TGTGCCAGCAGCGTTGGCTGGGGAGACAGGGAGCAGTTCTTC; CDR3 protein: CASSVGWGDREQFF
clone size: NA; D gene: NA; V gene: TRBV19; J gene: TRBJ2-1; CDR3 DNA: TGTGCCAGTAGTATTAGCCATCGTGCCCCCAATGAGCAGTTCTTC; CDR3 protein: CASSISHRAPNEQFF
clone size: few; D gene: NA; V gene: TRBV6-1; J gene: TRBJ2-6; CDR3 DNA: TGTGCCAGCAGTGAAGCCAGCTCTGGGGCCAACGTCCTGACTTTC; CDR3 protein: CASSEASSGANVLTF
clone size: NA; D gene: TRBD2; V gene: TRBV28; J gene: TRBJ2-1; CDR3 DNA: TGTGCCAGCAGTTTGAACCTAGCGGGAGGGCGGGAGCAGTTCTTC; CDR3 protein: CASSLNLAGGREQFF
clone size: NA; D gene: NA; V gene: TRBV6-1; J gene: TRBJ1-4; CDR3 DNA: TGTGCCAGCAGTGTTGGGCAGTCCCGAAATGAAAAACTGTTTTTT; CDR3 protein: CASSVGQSRNEKLFF
clone size: NA; D gene: TRBD2; V gene: TRBV7-6; J gene: TRBJ2-7; CDR3 DNA: TGTGCCAGCAGCCTAGGACTAGCGGGAGTGGACGAGCAGTACTTC; CDR3 protein: CASSLGLAGVDEQYF
clone size: few; D gene: NA; V gene: TRBV18; J gene: TRBJ1-1; CDR3 DNA: TGTGCCAGCTCACCACCATCTATGAACACTGAAGCTTTCTTT; CDR3 protein: CASSPPSMNTEAFF
clone size: NA; D gene: NA; V gene: TRBV12-5; J gene: TRBJ2-1; CDR3 DNA: TGTGCTAGTGGTTTGGTAATCAGGAGCGGGACAAATGAGCAGTTCTTC; CDR3 protein: CASGLVIRSGTNEQFF
clone size: NA; D gene: NA; V gene: TRBV6-4; J gene: TRBJ2-5; CDR3 DNA: TGTGCCAGCAGCCAGACAGTACAAGAGACCCAGTACTTC; CDR3 protein: CASSQTVQETQYF
clone size: NA; D gene: NA; V gene: TRBV7-9; J gene: TRBJ2-7; CDR3 DNA: TGTGCCAGCAGCTCTGGACAGAACTCCTACGAGCAGTACTTC; CDR3 protein: CASSSGQNSYEQYF
clone size: NA; D gene: TRBD2; V gene: TRBV5-6; J gene: TRBJ2-1; CDR3 DNA: TGTGCCAGCAGCTTGGTGGGACTAGCGGGAAGCTCCTACAATGAGCAGTTCTTC; CDR3 protein: CASSLVGLAGSSYNEQFF
clone size: NA; D gene: NA; V gene: TRBV6-1; J gene: TRBJ2-7; CDR3 DNA: TGTGCCAGCAGTGAAGGAGTGATTGCAGGGATGTACGAGCAGTACTTC; CDR3 protein: CASSEGVIAGMYEQYF
clone size: NA; D gene: TRBD2; V gene: TRBV10-2; J gene: TRBJ2-7; CDR3 DNA: TGCGCCAGCCTGGCGGGAGGAGCCTACGAGCAGTACTTC; CDR3 protein: CASLAGGAYEQYF
clone size: NA; D gene: TRBD1; V gene: TRBV28; J gene: TRBJ2-5; CDR3 DNA: TGTGCCAGCAGTTTAATGGGACAGGGAGAACAAGAGACCCAGTACTTC; CDR3 protein: CASSLMGQGEQETQYF
clone size: once; D gene: NA; V gene: TRBV9; J gene: TRBJ2-7; CDR3 DNA: TGTGCCAGCAGCGTAGGACAGGCAAGCTCCTACGAGCAGTACTTC; CDR3 protein: CASSVGQASSYEQYF
clone size: NA; D gene: NA; V gene: TRBV7-3; J gene: TRBJ2-7; CDR3 DNA: TGTGCCAGCAGCTTAGGGCGGGACTCCTACGAGCAGTACTTC; CDR3 protein: CASSLGRDSYEQYF
clone size: NA; D gene: TRBD2; V gene: TRBV5-4; J gene: TRBJ2-5; CDR3 DNA: TGTGCCAGCAGCTCCGGACTAGCGGGAGCTCGGCAGACCCAGTACTTC; CDR3 protein: CASSSGLAGARQTQYF
clone size: NA; D gene: TRBD2; V gene: TRBV11-2; J gene: TRBJ2-1; CDR3 DNA: TGTGCCAGCAGCTTAGCGGCGACTAGCGGGAGCAGCAATGAGCAGTTCTTC; CDR3 protein: CASSLAATSGSSNEQFF
clone size: NA; D gene: TRBD2; V gene: TRBV2; J gene: TRBJ2-1; CDR3 DNA: TGTGCCAGCAGCACCGCGGGAGGCCACTTCGGTGAGCAGTTCTTC; CDR3 protein: CASSTAGGHFGEQFF
clone size: NA; D gene: TRBD2; V gene: TRBV7-9; J gene: TRBJ2-3; CDR3 DNA: TGTGCCAGCAGCCCCGGCTCGCTAGCGGGATACACAGATACGCAGTATTTT; CDR3 protein: CASSPGSLAGYTDTQYF
clone size: NA; D gene: NA; V gene: TRBV5-1; J gene: TRBJ1-2; CDR3 DNA: TGCGCCAGCAGCTTACAGGAAGTAGACTACACCTTC; CDR3 protein: CASSLQEVDYTF
clone size: once; D gene: NA; V gene: TRBV7-2; J gene: TRBJ1-2; CDR3 DNA: TGTGCCAGCTCAGTACCCGCTAACTATGGCTACACCTTC; CDR3 protein: CASSVPANYGYTF
clone size: once; D gene: NA; V gene: TRBV5-1; J gene: TRBJ2-1; CDR3 DNA: TGCGCCAGCAGCCAGACTCCTTCCTCCTACAATGAGCAGTTCTTC; CDR3 protein: CASSQTPSSYNEQFF
clone size: NA; D gene: NA; V gene: TRBV9; J gene: TRBJ2-7; CDR3 DNA: TGTGCCAGCAGCGTAGGTTTCAGGGACTACGAGCAGTACTTC; CDR3 protein: CASSVGFRDYEQYF
clone size: NA; D gene: NA; V gene: TRBV29-1; J gene: TRBJ2-5; CDR3 DNA: TGCAGCGTTGTGCCAGCGGGAGAGACCCAGTACTTC; CDR3 protein: CSVVPAGETQYF
clone size: NA; D gene: TRBD2; V gene: TRBV28; J gene: TRBJ2-1; CDR3 DNA: TGTGCCAGCAAGCGGGAGGGAGACAATGAGCAGTTCTTC; CDR3 protein: CASKREGDNEQFF
clone size: few; D gene: NA; V gene: TRBV10-3; J gene: TRBJ1-2; CDR3 DNA: TGTGCCATCAGTGAGAACTCCGGGGTAAGGTCTTATGGCTACACCTTC; CDR3 protein: CAISENSGVRSYGYTF
clone size: NA; D gene: TRBD1; V gene: TRBV10-1; J gene: TRBJ1-2; CDR3 DNA: TGCGCCAGCAGCCGGGACAGGGGCTATGGCTACACCTTC; CDR3 protein: CASSRDRGYGYTF
clone size: NA; D gene: TRBD1; V gene: TRBV2; J gene: TRBJ1-1; CDR3 DNA: TGTGCCAGCAGTGGGACAGGGGGCGCAAGCACTGAAGCTTTCTTT; CDR3 protein: CASSGTGGASTEAFF
clone size: NA; D gene: NA; V gene: TRBV6-1; J gene: TRBJ2-6; CDR3 DNA: TGTGCCAGCGAAGAACAGAGCTCTGGGGCCAACGTCCTGACTTTC; CDR3 protein: CASEEQSSGANVLTF
clone size: NA; D gene: NA; V gene: TRBV21-1; J gene: TRBJ2-7; CDR3 DNA: TGTGCCAGCAGCAAAGGGGCAGGGCCTTCCTACGAGCAGTACTTC; CDR3 protein: CASSKGAGPSYEQYF
clone size: NA; D gene: NA; V gene: TRBV28; J gene: TRBJ1-2; CDR3 DNA: TGTGCCACCGAGGGCTCGAAGGGCAACTATGGCTACACCTTC; CDR3 protein: CATEGSKGNYGYTF
clone size: NA; D gene: NA; V gene: TRBV19; J gene: TRBJ2-3; CDR3 DNA: TGTGCCAGTAGTTGGAGGGATAAGGATACGCAGTATTTT; CDR3 protein: CASSWRDKDTQYF
clone size: NA; D gene: NA; V gene: TRBV21-1; J gene: TRBJ1-1; CDR3 DNA: TGTGCCAGCAGCAAAGTTGTGGGAGGTAGGACTGAAGCTTTCTTT; CDR3 protein: CASSKVVGGRTEAFF
clone size: NA; D gene: TRBD1; V gene: TRBV19; J gene: TRBJ1-5; CDR3 DNA: TGTGCCAGTAGTATAGGACGGGACAGGGGAGGGGGCAATCAGCCCCAGCATTTT; CDR3 protein: CASSIGRDRGGGNQPQHF
clone size: few; D gene: TRBD1; V gene: TRBV7-8; J gene: TRBJ1-2; CDR3 DNA: TGTGCCAGCAGCTTATTGCGGGACAGGGGATATGGCTACACCTTC; CDR3 protein: CASSLLRDRGYGYTF
clone size: NA; D gene: TRBD2; V gene: TRBV7-8; J gene: TRBJ2-5; CDR3 DNA: TGTGCCAGCAGCTTAGGACTAGCGGGAGCAGAGACCCAGTACTTC; CDR3 protein: CASSLGLAGAETQYF
clone size: NA; D gene: NA; V gene: TRBV1; J gene: TRBJ2-3; CDR3 DNA: TGCACCAGCAGCCTACCCCCCTCGGCAGGGGGCACAGATACGCAGTATTTT; CDR3 protein: CTSSLPPSAGGTDTQYF
clone size: NA; D gene: TRBD1; V gene: TRBV25-1; J gene: TRBJ2-7; CDR3 DNA: TGTGCCAGCAGAGCCCGGGACAGGGGTCAGGGCTACGAGCAGTACTTC; CDR3 protein: CASRARDRGQGYEQYF
clone size: NA; D gene: NA; V gene: TRBV27; J gene: TRBJ1-2; CDR3 DNA: TGTGCCAGCAGTTTATCGGCGGCGAATGGCTACACCTTC; CDR3 protein: CASSLSAANGYTF
clone size: NA; D gene: NA; V gene: TRBV2; J gene: TRBJ2-5; CDR3 DNA: TGTGCCAGCAGGACGGGGACCCAGTACTTC; CDR3 protein: CASRTGTQYF
clone size: NA; D gene: NA; V gene: TRBV2; J gene: TRBJ1-3; CDR3 DNA: TGTGCCGGCGGTCAGGGAATCAACACCATATATTTT; CDR3 protein: CAGGQGINTIYF
clone size: NA; D gene: NA; V gene: TRBV19; J gene: TRBJ1-3; CDR3 DNA: TGTGCCAGTAGTTCACAACAGGGAGACGGAAACACCATATATTTT; CDR3 protein: CASSSQQGDGNTIYF
clone size: few; D gene: TRBD1; V gene: TRBV7-8; J gene: TRBJ1-5; CDR3 DNA: TGTGCCAGCAGACGGGACAGGGCGAGGGGCAATCAGCCCCAGCATTTT; CDR3 protein: CASRRDRARGNQPQHF